This T cell receptor beta chain is from a study of CD8 T cells in ankylosing spondylitis. Study-level points and caveats: It was reported that disease-linked clones were significantly enriched in matched ankylosing spondylitis synovial fluid.

About this clonotype itself: Its target is not known.

TCR beta libraries were made by quantitative 5'-RACE with molecular barcodes. TCRdb passed the 5' RACE reads through MiXCR, listing each CDR3 protein once. Of roughly 280,000 distinct CDR3 sequences detected, roughly 20% appear once; the ten largest clones hold 7.5% to 9%. Germline V gene data show CDR1 as MNHNS and CDR2 as SASEGT. There are 14 residues in the CDR3. The V gene lost 2 bases and the J gene lost 8 bases, with 15 bases spanning the gap. Sequencing was carried out using blood, either unsorted or a sorted T cell fraction (not recorded which). V is TRBV6-1 and J is TRBJ1-2, with D perhaps TRBD1 (6 bases). This receptor was taken from a male donor with ankylosing spondylitis or in good health (not recorded which). The CDR3 sequence: CASSETDRSGGYTF. The CDR3 DNA is TGTGCCAGCAGTGAAACAGACAGGTCGGGCGGCTACACCTTC.